The TCR beta chain described here comes from a study of cytomegalovirus exposure and HLA in healthy donors. Findings of the study overall: Associated with cytomegalovirus, according to the listing, were some 180 TCR beta chains.

Worth noting for this clone: Antigen specificity is unknown.

The study ran its PCR with 60 Vbeta and 13 Jbeta primers. Only in-frame clones appear in the TCRdb table, and some are missing; sequencing was by immunoSEQ multiplex PCR. Of some 86,000 clones listed, approximately 65% were seen once; the top ten hold under 2.5%. This TCR derives from a young man in good health and CMV-seronegative. Sequenced: PBMCs.

CDR3 sequence reads: CASSLVPGSHYGYTF. CDR3 nucleotides: TGTGCCAGCAGTTTAGTCCCCGGGTCTCACTATGGCTACACCTTC. The chain is built from TRBV28 and TRBJ1-2; no clear D gene. The CDR3 runs 15 residues. Trimming pared 2 bases from V and 3 bases from J, leaving 13 bases between. The germline CDR1 and CDR2 sequences are MDHEN and SYDVKM.